The text below deals with one TCR beta chain. The source of the sample is a study of blood T cell repertoires in COVID-19. For the study at large: Collection of acute and convalescent COVID-19 samples took place in the United States, Italy and Spain. PBMCs, B-cell-depleted T cells, or T cells were the source of the cDNA or gDNA that made up the material.

Authors' methods: Estimation of nucleated cell counts relied on the amplification of reference gene primers. Repertoires were generated with immunoSEQ multiplex PCR, while TCRdb's copy carries only in-frame clones and drops some. D and trimming come from the DNA, and the V and J calls and clone size come from that table. This sample has around 80,000 clones; roughly 82% occur once, and the top ten carry approximately 12%. The V and J ends lost 2 bases and 2 bases, in that order; junction bases with no gene match: 10. The CDR3 is 18 residues long. Germline CDR1 SGHNT, CDR2 YYREEE (reference sequence).

The chain is built from TRBV5-4 and TRBJ1-3; 10 bases are shared with TRBD1. The sequence was obtained from a man older than 75 with acute or convalescent COVID-19. Sequencing used peripheral blood. CDR3 nucleotides: TGTGCCAGCAGCTTCAAACCCGGGACAGGGGTAGCTGGAAACACCATATATTTT. Its protein product is CASSFKPGTGVAGNTIYF.